The 18 T cell receptor beta chains below were found in one sample sequenced in a study of vaccination effects on CD4 cells after COVID-19. These receptors' targets are unknown. Profiled with immunoSEQ multiplex PCR; TCRdb holds only in-frame clones, not every one. Of about 79,000 clones in the sample, around four fifths were seen once. Under the ViraFEST assay, PBMC were stimulated with viral peptide pools so that antigen-specific CD4+ T cells expanded. Sequencing was performed afterwards. Culture lasted under 13 days before CD4+ T cell isolation. The sample consisted of CD4+ T cells from PBMCs cultured with HCoV-229E spike peptides, taken before COVID-19 vaccination. These TCRs come from a human donor who received a COVID-19 vaccine.

This clone came up a few times. The chain is built from TRBV24-1 and TRBJ1-4; 8 bases match TRBD1. Trimming removed 4 bases from V and 8 bases from J; junction bases left unmatched: 8. In germline, CDR1 is KGHDR, CDR2 SFDVKD. The CDR3 length is 15 residues. The CDR3 DNA reads as TGTGCCACCAGTGACTCGGGACAGGAGGGGGAAAAACTGTTTTTT. This gives the protein CATSDSGQEGEKLFF.

The chain joins TRBV6-5 to TRBJ2-3; D possibly corresponds to TRBD2 (6 bases). This CDR3 comprises 14 residues. Germline CDR1 and CDR2: MNHEY and SVGAGI. V dropped 5 bases and J dropped 4 bases, with 13 bases sitting between them. CDR3 DNA sequence: TGTGCCAGCAGTCAGGGACTGCCCCCAGATACGCAGTATTTT. As protein: CASSQGLPPDTQYF.

The V call is TRBV6-5, the J call TRBJ2-7, with unresolved D. The CDR3 is made up of 13 amino acids. Trimming stripped 0 bases from V and 4 bases from J, with 7 bases between. CDR1 and CDR2 from the germline V gene are MNHEY and SVGAGI. The CDR3 DNA is TGTGCCAGCAGTTACTCTGCAGGATACGAGCAGTACGTC. Encoded protein: CASSYSAGYEQYV.

The chain recombines TRBV6-2 or TRBV6-3 with TRBJ1-2; no firm D call. CDR1 is MNHEY, CDR2 SVGEGT, per germline. V was pared by 5 bases and J by 5 bases, with 12 bases between. This CDR3 comprises 13 residues. CDR3 DNA: TGTGCCAGCAGTCGCCGACCGATATATGGCTACACCTTC. Its translation is CASSRRPIYGYTF.

The V call is TRBV5-1, the J call TRBJ1-3; 7 positions match TRBD1. Germline V gene data show CDR1 as SGHRS and CDR2 as YFSETQ. This CDR3 is built from 17 residues. Losses at the gene ends were 0 bases for V and 2 bases for J; bases not matched to a gene: 8. CDR3 sequence reads: CASSLARGDDPGNTIYF. The DNA for the CDR3 is TGCGCCAGCAGCTTGGCCAGGGGGGATGATCCTGGAAACACCATATATTTT.

The chain employs TRBV18 and TRBJ2-1; 10 nucleotides agree with TRBD2. The length of the CDR3 is 15 residues. CDR1 is KGHSH and CDR2 is LQKENI in the germline V gene. With 2 bases clipped from V and 7 bases from J, the junction kept 5 bases outside the gene matches. The CDR3 protein is CASSPGAGGLNEQFF. The CDR3 nucleotides are TGTGCCAGCTCACCAGGAGCGGGGGGGCTGAATGAGCAGTTCTTC.

V and J are TRBV24-1 and TRBJ2-5; 10 bases agree with TRBD1. Germline CDR1 and CDR2: KGHDR and SFDVKD. The CDR3 extends over 16 amino acids. J was trimmed by 4 bases and V by 4 bases; bases with no gene match: 8. The CDR3 loop is CATSDWGQGQAETQYF. Written as DNA, the CDR3 is TGTGCCACCAGTGACTGGGGACAGGGGCAGGCAGAGACCCAGTACTTC.

This CDR3 reads CSVEGAAVWYF. The CDR3 coding sequence is TGCAGCGTTGAGGGGGCGGCGGTTTGGTACTTC. The chain couples TRBV29-1 to TRBJ2-5; tentative D call: TRBD1 (6 bases). The germline CDR1 and CDR2 sequences are SQVTM and ANQGSEA. The CDR3 covers 11 residues. Trimming took off 3 bases at V and 13 bases at J, with 15 bases between the two ends.

The CDR3 here is CASSDSIFGRDTQYF. CDR3 DNA: TGTGCCAGCAGTGACTCGATCTTCGGTCGAGATACGCAGTATTTT. V usage is TRBV6-4 and J usage is TRBJ2-3; no reliable D call. In germline, CDR1 is MRHNA, CDR2 SNTAGT. V gave up 0 bases and J gave up 5 bases, with 12 bases separating them. CDR3 length: 15 residues.

The V call is TRBV3-1 (or the pseudogene TRBV3-2), the J call TRBJ1-4; a weak D match, TRBD1 (6 bases). Deletions cut 5 bases from V and 3 bases from J, with 16 bases between. Germline V gene sequence: CDR1 LGHDT, CDR2 YNNKEL (reference sequence). The CDR3 consists of 16 residues. CDR3 amino acids: CASSFRGGESNEKLFF. CDR3 nucleotide sequence: TGTGCCAGCAGCTTCAGGGGAGGAGAGTCTAATGAAAAACTGTTTTTT.

The chain joins TRBV12-3 or TRBV12-4 to TRBJ1-2; 8 nucleotides match TRBD1. V was clipped by 3 bases and J by 5 bases; unmatched bases: 2. This CDR3 contains 13 residues. The CDR3 sequence: CASSFNRGYGYTF. CDR3 in DNA: TGTGCCAGCAGTTTTAACAGGGGGTATGGCTACACCTTC.

The chain couples TRBV7-9 to TRBJ1-2, with D possibly matching TRBD1 (6 bases). The V end lost 5 bases, the J end lost 4 bases, and 20 bases lay between the germline ends. The CDR3 extends over 16 amino acids. Germline V gene sequence: CDR1 SEHNR, CDR2 FQNEAQ (reference sequence). The CDR3 DNA sequence: TGTGCCAGCAGCCGCGCGGGGGCAGGCCCGAGCTATGGCTACACCTTC. Residues: CASSRAGAGPSYGYTF.

This chain connects TRBV6-5 to TRBJ2-7, with 8 positions matching TRBD1. V lost 6 bases, J lost 7 bases, and 8 bases stayed unmatched. The germline V gene encodes CDR1 MNHEY and CDR2 SVGAGI. The CDR3 totals 13 residues. This CDR3 reads CASRAQGAREQYV. In DNA form, the CDR3 reads TGTGCCAGCAGAGCCCAGGGGGCAAGAGAGCAGTACGTC.

J is TRBJ1-2 and V is TRBV30; D unresolved. Germline V gene lookup returns CDR1 GTSNPN and CDR2 SVGIG (reference sequence). CDR3 length equals 13 residues. The V end was cut by 0 bases, the J end by 3 bases, with 8 bases between. CDR3 DNA: TGTGCCTGGAGTGTAGTAGGGTACTATGGCTACACCTTC. Translating gives CAWSVVGYYGYTF.

This chain joins TRBV4-1 and TRBJ2-3; TRBD1 or TRBD2 may be the D gene (7 bases each). This CDR3 spans 16 amino acids. The V end lost 4 bases, the J end lost 2 bases, and 16 bases lay between the germline ends. The V gene's germline CDR1 is MGHRA and CDR2 YSYEKL. CDR3 coding DNA: TGCGCCAGCAGCCCAGGGGGGGGGAGTTTCACAGATACGCAGTATTTT. It yields the protein CASSPGGGSFTDTQYF.

The CDR3 is CASSLQSSNYGYTF. In DNA, the CDR3 is TGTGCCAGCAGCTTGCAGAGCTCTAACTATGGCTACACCTTC. This chain joins TRBV5-5 and TRBJ1-2, with no clear D. The CDR3 covers 14 residues. Trimming cost V 1 base and J 0 bases, with 7 bases left between them. Germline-derived CDR1 and CDR2 are SGHKS and YYEKEE (reference sequence).

This rearrangement joins TRBV7-9 to TRBJ2-1; 8 bases agree with TRBD2. In germline, CDR1 is SEHNR, CDR2 FQNEAQ (reference sequence). There are 14 residues in the CDR3. V lost 5 bases and J lost 8; bases outside the gene matches: 8. The CDR3 is CASSPGGGRDEQFF. The CDR3 nucleotides are TGTGCCAGCAGCCCGGGGGGGGGAAGAGATGAGCAGTTCTTC.

V usage is TRBV7-3 and J usage is TRBJ2-1; D possibly corresponds to TRBD1 (5 bases). The CDR3 is made up of 14 amino acids. CDR1 is SGHTA and CDR2 is FQGTGA in the germline V gene. V was pared by 2 bases and J by 8 bases, with 13 bases between. The CDR3 DNA reads as TGTGCCAGCAGCTTACAGGGCAGTTTCGATGAGCAGTTCTTC. This encodes CASSLQGSFDEQFF.